This TCR beta chain emerged from a study of OX40 agonist ivuxolimab in advanced cancers. Measured with immunoSEQ multiplex PCR; TCRdb has only the in-frame clones, and not every one. Of some 33,000 clones listed, over 80% are singletons. This receptor was taken from an adult with an advanced solid tumor such as melanoma, head and neck, liver or kidney cancer. The material was CD4+ or CD8+ T cells sorted from blood, obtained in a trial of the OX40 agonist ivuxolimab.

The CDR3 spells CASSLRIERGTSYNEQFF. CDR3 nucleotide sequence: TGTGCCAGCAGTTTACGTATTGAGCGGGGGACATCCTACAATGAGCAGTTCTTC. V gene TRBV28 combines with J gene TRBJ2-1, with 8 bases fitting TRBD2. Germline CDR1 MDHEN, CDR2 SYDVKM. V was pared by 2 bases and J by 1 base, with 10 bases of the junction left unmatched. The CDR3 is made up of 18 amino acids.